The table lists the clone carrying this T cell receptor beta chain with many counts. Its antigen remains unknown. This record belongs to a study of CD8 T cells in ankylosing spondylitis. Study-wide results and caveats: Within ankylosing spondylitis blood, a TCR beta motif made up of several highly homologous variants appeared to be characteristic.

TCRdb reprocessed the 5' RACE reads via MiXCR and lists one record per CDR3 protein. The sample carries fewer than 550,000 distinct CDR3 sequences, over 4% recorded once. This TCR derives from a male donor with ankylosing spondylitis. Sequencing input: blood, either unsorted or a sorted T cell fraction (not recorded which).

CDR3 sequence: CASSYPSDTQYF. In nucleotides, the CDR3 is TGCGCCAGCAGCTACCCTTCAGATACGCAGTATTTT. The gene calls are TRBV5-1 and TRBJ2-3; D remains unclear. Trimming stripped 3 bases from V and 4 bases from J, with 6 bases between. The V gene's germline CDR1 is SGHRS and CDR2 YFSETQ. The CDR3 is 12 amino acids. Using reference TRBV5-1 and TRBJ2-3 for the parts outside the CDR3, the full variable domain is KAGVTQTPRYLIKTRGQQVTLSCSPISGHRSVSWYQQTPGQGLQFLFEYFSETQRNKGNFPGRFSGRQFSNSRSEMNVSTLELGDSALYLCASSYPSDTQYFGPGTRLTVL.